The clone carrying this T cell receptor (beta chain) has ten or more counts. Antigen unknown. Unique molecular identifiers were used to barcode this TCRbeta library. TCRdb fed the PCR reads into MiXCR, producing one record per CDR3 protein. Of 250,000 to 300,000 distinct CDR3 sequences listed, roughly 7.8% are singletons. These data belong to a study of T-cell reconstitution after alpha-beta-depleted transplantation in children. Points from the study as a whole: About two months after transplant, alpha-beta T cells reportedly came from several hundred expanded graft clones. Newly generated T cells supplied most T-cell counts and diversity one year post-transplant.

This CDR3 comprises 14 residues. CDR1 and CDR2 (germline): SGHRS, YFSETQ. The ends were cut back, 1 base at V and 6 bases at J, with 13 bases in the middle. The sample in question was peripheral blood, obtained 360 days after TCRalphabeta/CD19-depleted stem cell transplant. The sequence came from a female patient aged 2-9 years who had a stem cell transplant for Fanconi anemia, so the T cells may come from the graft donor. This chain uses TRBV5-1 with TRBJ1-1, with a tentative D call TRBD1 (5 bases). This CDR3 reads CASSLQKGSAEAFF. The CDR3 DNA reads TGCGCCAGCAGCTTGCAAAAGGGGTCCGCTGAAGCTTTCTTT.